The clone carrying this TCR beta chain was counted a few times. The use of a sample-barcoded 5' primer and a J-beta primer mix characterized a second PCR of roughly 6 to 11 cycles. Sequencing yielded, for each sample, at least 3 million paired-end reads carrying CDR3. Each CDR3 protein gets one entry after TCRdb re-called the 5' RACE reads with MiXCR. The sample has around 1,800,000 distinct CDR3 sequences, around 42% seen once. V was cut by 6 bases and J by 4 bases, with 18 bases left in between. Looked up from germline, CDR1 is SQVTM and CDR2 is ANQGSEA. This CDR3 is 14 amino acids long. The entry originates in a study of blood T cells in healthy people across ages. The donors, aged roughly 6 to 90, were healthy Caucasians from Russia.

The sequenced sample consisted of blood. This rearrangement joins TRBV29-1 to TRBJ1-2; D uncertain. The sequence came from a human donor in good health. The CDR3 loop is CSVNRPGTGYGYTF. The CDR3 DNA reads TGCAGCGTCAACCGACCAGGAACCGGCTATGGCTACACCTTC.